Listed below are T cell receptor beta chains from one sample, sequenced in a study of T cells after posttransplantation cyclophosphamide. Repertoires were generated with immunoSEQ multiplex PCR, while TCRdb's copy carries only in-frame clones and drops some. The data hold approximately 30,000 clones, with around 90% observed a single time. Input material: naive CD4+ T cells sorted from PBMCs. The receptors were gathered from a woman in her fifties or sixties in good health, CMV-negative, and a related stem cell transplant donor. The conserved cysteine and the conserved F or W are not part of the CDR3 here. A D gene is named only where the DNA matches it firmly.

j_call v_call d_call cdr3_aa
TRBJ1-5 TRBV30 NA AWTAGQHNQPQH
TRBJ2-7 TRBV27 TRBD2 ASSISRTSANPRTAYEQY
TRBJ1-2 TRBV19 NA ASSRRDYGYT
TRBJ2-1 TRBV5-1 NA ASSLERSEQF
TRBJ1-2 TRBV5-1 TRBD1 ASSLGGTGYPGYT
TRBJ2-1 TRBV4-2 TRBD2 ASSLGLAAYNEQF
TRBJ2-7 TRBV6-5 TRBD1 ASRPGTGAYEQY
TRBJ2-1 TRBV7-9 TRBD2 ASSFGLADTYNEQF
TRBJ1-1 TRBV7-3 NA ASSLAIMRRTEAF
TRBJ2-1 TRBV10-3 NA AIRPGVDYNEQF
TRBJ2-7 TRBV4-3 NA ASSQELGWNYEQY
TRBJ2-2 TRBV6-5 TRBD2 ASSYSSGRLRGELF
TRBJ2-7 TRBV10-3 NA AISESRQGRTEQY
TRBJ2-2 TRBV2 TRBD2 ASMRGGRGTGELF
TRBJ2-3 TRBV28 NA ASSLAATDTQY
TRBJ2-1 TRBV29-1 NA SVGFSGAHNEQF
TRBJ2-3 TRBV10-3 TRBD1 AISEVDRGTDTQY
TRBJ1-1 TRBV5-5 NA ASSLREISRGAF
TRBJ2-3 TRBV5-1 NA ASSPRGGGNTDTQY
TRBJ2-3 TRBV30 TRBD1 AWSVQGAQMTDTQY
TRBJ1-5 TRBV15 NA ATSRDGVGNQPQH
TRBJ2-7 TRBV13 TRBD2 ASSLDFRTSVSSYEQY
TRBJ2-7 TRBV6-6 TRBD1 ASRQGSYEQY
TRBJ1-3 TRBV7-2 NA ASSPTGPSGNTIY
TRBJ1-2 TRBV15 NA ATSREGGLSYGYT
TRBJ2-7 TRBV11-1 NA ASSRFSRGTSYEQY
TRBJ2-7 TRBV6-5 NA ASNNRGGEQY
TRBJ2-7 TRBV7-2 NA ASSFRPDLYEQY
TRBJ1-2 TRBV9 TRBD1 ASSAQTGDYGYT
TRBJ2-1 TRBV18 TRBD2 ASSPSGGSLRF
TRBJ1-3 TRBV27 NA ASSLISGNTIY
TRBJ2-5 TRBV7-2 TRBD2 ASSLPRTSGGKGQETQY
TRBJ2-2 TRBV5-4 TRBD2 ASSLSTAGGLYTGELF
TRBJ2-7 TRBV13 NA ASSYGSGTYEQY
TRBJ2-7 TRBV5-1 TRBD1 ASSPGQGRHEQY
TRBJ1-5 TRBV30 TRBD1 AWGGTGTNQPQH
TRBJ2-1 TRBV7-3 NA ASSWKGGGPFNEQF
TRBJ2-3 TRBV7-2 TRBD1 ASSLGRGRASTDTQY
TRBJ1-1 TRBV18 NA ASSPDKYTEAF
TRBJ2-7 TRBV5-5 NA ASSLANFIEQY
TRBJ1-5 TRBV28 NA ASSPYSGHQGARPQH
TRBJ2-5 TRBV9 NA ASSVGNTWEVETQY
TRBJ2-1 TRBV5-8 TRBD1 ASSWSDRGPGEQF
TRBJ2-7 TRBV12-5 NA ASWTLTPEQY
TRBJ2-6 TRBV7-2 TRBD2 ASSLVTSGVSGANVLT
TRBJ2-7 TRBV7-2 NA ASSLGDGGPYEQY
TRBJ2-7 TRBV11-2 TRBD1 ASRRDRETYEQY
TRBJ2-1 TRBV6-1 TRBD2 ASIGLAGGEQF
TRBJ1-2 TRBV7-2 NA ASSLRQGYGYT
TRBJ1-2 TRBV7-2 NA ASSTDRRLYGYT
TRBJ1-6 TRBV19 NA ASSIAGALNSPLH
TRBJ1-2 TRBV25-1 TRBD1 ASSSTGGNYGYT